These 3 T cell receptor beta chains were sequenced from one sample in a study of blood T cell repertoires in COVID-19. Profiled with immunoSEQ multiplex PCR; TCRdb holds only in-frame clones, not every one. The data hold about 210,000 clones, with approximately 86% observed a single time. The material sequenced was PBMCs or T cells enriched from blood (not recorded which). Source of these receptors: a woman aged 25 to 39 who had been exposed to COVID-19.

This chain uses TRBV24-1 with TRBJ1-4, with D uncertain. Germline lookup yields CDR1 KGHDR and CDR2 SFDVKD. The V gene lost 5 bases and the J gene lost 0 bases, with 15 bases spanning the gap. The CDR3 is made up of 17 amino acids. This CDR3 reads CATSGGISDATNEKLFF. CDR3 nucleotides: TGTGCCACCAGTGGAGGGATCTCAGACGCAACTAATGAAAAACTGTTTTTT.

The chain employs TRBV29-1 and TRBJ1-1; a possible D gene is TRBD1 (6 bases). V was cut by 7 bases and J by 4 bases, with 16 bases left in between. Germline-derived CDR1 and CDR2 are SQVTM and ANQGSEA. This CDR3 comprises 13 residues. The DNA for the CDR3 is TGCAGCGGCCGGGGTGGGGGCGGCACTGAAGCTTTCTTT. It translates to CSGRGGGGTEAFF.

The CDR3: CASSLDRGGSKKKQFF. DNA of the CDR3: TGTGCCAGCAGCTTAGATAGGGGGGGCAGCAAGAAGAAGCAGTTCTTC. This chain connects TRBV11-3 to TRBJ2-1, with D perhaps TRBD2 (7 bases). CDR1 and CDR2 from the germline V gene are SGHNT and YENEEA. V dropped 0 bases and J dropped 11 bases, with 20 bases sitting between them. CDR3 size: 16 residues.